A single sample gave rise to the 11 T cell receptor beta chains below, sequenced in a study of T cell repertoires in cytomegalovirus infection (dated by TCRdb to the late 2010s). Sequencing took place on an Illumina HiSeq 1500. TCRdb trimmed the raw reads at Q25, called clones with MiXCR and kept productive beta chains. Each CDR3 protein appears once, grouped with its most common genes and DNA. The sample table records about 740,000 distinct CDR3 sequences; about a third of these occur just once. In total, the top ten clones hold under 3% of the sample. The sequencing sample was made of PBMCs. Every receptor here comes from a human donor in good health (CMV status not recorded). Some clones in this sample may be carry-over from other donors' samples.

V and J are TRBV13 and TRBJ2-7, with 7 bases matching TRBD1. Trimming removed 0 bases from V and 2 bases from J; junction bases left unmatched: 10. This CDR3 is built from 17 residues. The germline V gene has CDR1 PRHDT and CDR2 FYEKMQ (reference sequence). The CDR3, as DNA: TGTGCCAGCAGCTTAGGCCCGGGACAGTCCACCCCCTACGAGCAGTACTTC. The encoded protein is CASSLGPGQSTPYEQYF.

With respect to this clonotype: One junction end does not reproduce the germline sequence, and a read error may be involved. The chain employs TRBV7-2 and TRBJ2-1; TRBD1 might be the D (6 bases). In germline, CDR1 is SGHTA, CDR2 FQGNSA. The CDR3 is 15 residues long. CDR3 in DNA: TGTGCCAGCATCTTACAGCCAACAGGGTGCAATGAGCAGTTCTTC. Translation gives CASILQPTGCNEQFF.

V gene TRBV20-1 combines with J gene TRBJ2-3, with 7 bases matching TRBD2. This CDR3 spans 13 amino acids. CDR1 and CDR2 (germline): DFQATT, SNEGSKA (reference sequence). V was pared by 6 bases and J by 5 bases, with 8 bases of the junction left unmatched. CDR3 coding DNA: TGCAGTGCCGGGAGGCAAGCCGGAGATACGCAGTATTTT. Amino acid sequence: CSAGRQAGDTQYF.

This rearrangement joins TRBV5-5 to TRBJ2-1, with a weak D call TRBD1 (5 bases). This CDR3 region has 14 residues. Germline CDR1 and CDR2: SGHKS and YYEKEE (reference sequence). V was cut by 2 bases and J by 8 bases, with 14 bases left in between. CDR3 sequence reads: CASSFSDLGHEQFF. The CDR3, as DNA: TGTGCCAGCAGCTTCAGTGATTTGGGGCATGAGCAGTTCTTC.

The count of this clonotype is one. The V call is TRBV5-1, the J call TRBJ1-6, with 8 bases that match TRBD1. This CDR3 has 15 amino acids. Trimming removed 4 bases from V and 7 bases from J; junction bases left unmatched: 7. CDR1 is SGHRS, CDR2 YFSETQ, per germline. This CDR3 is CASSISTGANSPLHF. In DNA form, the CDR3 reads TGCGCCAGCAGCATTTCGACAGGGGCCAATTCACCCCTCCACTTT.

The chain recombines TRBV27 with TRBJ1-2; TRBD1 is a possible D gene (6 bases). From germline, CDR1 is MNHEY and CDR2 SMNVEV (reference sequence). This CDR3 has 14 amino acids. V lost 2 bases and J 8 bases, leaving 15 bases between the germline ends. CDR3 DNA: TGTGCCAGCAGTTTAGACGGGGGGCGAAGGGGCTACACCTTC. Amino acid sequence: CASSLDGGRRGYTF.

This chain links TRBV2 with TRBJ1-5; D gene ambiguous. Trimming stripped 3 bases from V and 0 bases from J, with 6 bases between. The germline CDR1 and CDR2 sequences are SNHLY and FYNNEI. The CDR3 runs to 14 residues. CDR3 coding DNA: TGTGCCAGCAGTGACGGAGCTAGCAATCAGCCCCAGCATTTT. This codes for CASSDGASNQPQHF.

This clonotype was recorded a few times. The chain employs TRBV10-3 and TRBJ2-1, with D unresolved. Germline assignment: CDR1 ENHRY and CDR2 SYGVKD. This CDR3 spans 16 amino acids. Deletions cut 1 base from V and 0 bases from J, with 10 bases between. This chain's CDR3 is CAISEFSLNSYNEQFF. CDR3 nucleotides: TGTGCCATCAGTGAGTTTAGTTTAAACTCCTACAATGAGCAGTTCTTC.

The CDR3 DNA is TGTGCCAGCAGCTTACTAGAAGGCGGGGAGCTGTTTTTT. It is translated as CASSLLEGGELFF. The J gene is TRBJ2-2, the V gene TRBV11-2; D is undetermined. Germline-derived CDR1 and CDR2 are SGHAT and FQNNGV. The CDR3 has 13 residues. Between the trimmed V and J ends, which lost 2 bases and 7 bases, there was a span of 8 bases.

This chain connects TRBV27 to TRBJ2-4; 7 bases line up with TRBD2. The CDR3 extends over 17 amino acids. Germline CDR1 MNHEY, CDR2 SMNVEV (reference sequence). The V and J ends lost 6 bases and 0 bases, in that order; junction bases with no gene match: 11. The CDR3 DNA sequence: TGTGCCAGCAGCCTGACCCTAGCGGAATTAGCCAAAAACATTCAGTACTTC. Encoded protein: CASSLTLAELAKNIQYF.

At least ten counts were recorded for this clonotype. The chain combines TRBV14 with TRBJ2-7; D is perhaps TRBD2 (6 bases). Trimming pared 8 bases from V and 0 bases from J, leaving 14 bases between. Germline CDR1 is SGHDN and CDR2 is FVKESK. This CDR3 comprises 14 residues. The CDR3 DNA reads TGTGCCAGCGGGGGGAGCCAAAACTCCTACGAGCAGTACTTC. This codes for CASGGSQNSYEQYF.